This T cell receptor beta chain originates from a study of cytomegalovirus exposure and HLA in healthy donors (dated by TCRdb to 2017 to 2019). Background on the whole study: The 650 to 800 repertoires of the first cohort and the 110 or so validation repertoires were produced on the same platform, according to a later analysis. The study aimed to test whether cataloging public T cell receptors could reveal signatures of past pathogen exposure. Along with the roughly 700-subject first cohort, a separate validation cohort of more than 90 different subjects was used. To predict cytomegalovirus infection status, the study combined high-throughput TCR immunosequencing, statistical association of individual TCRs with disease status, and machine learning. The investigation overall reported the following: A later analysis lacked HLA typing for the validation cohort, so it scored co-occurrence in that cohort across all 110 or so repertoires. In vitro tests confirmed that three of the cytomegalovirus-associated TCR beta chains recognize cytomegalovirus antigens. The authors suggested that the approach could potentially be generalized to other disease states and immunological phenotypes. Most TCR sequences were seen in very few donors, while some public TCRs were found in many individuals. Of the cluster scores, 90% to 95% were above 0 in a later analysis, which found that TCRs clustered in the first cohort also tended to co-occur in the 130 or so validation repertoires. Cytomegalovirus status was reported to be diagnosed by the classifier with high specificity and sensitivity in both the original and validation cohorts. The study listed 150 to 200 TCR beta chains as associated with cytomegalovirus.

The library was produced with the immunoSEQ multiplex PCR assay. Per the source publication's procedure: To diagnose cytomegalovirus status from the catalog of TCR beta chain sequences, a statistical classification framework was built. The table was pulled from immuneACCESS by TCRdb, which kept in-frame rearrangements only. Such tables lose some clones; where checked, under half of the loss comes from unresolved V genes, and the rest has no known cause. V and J calls and clone size are those listed in that table; D and trimming were worked out from the DNA. The sample table records about 78,000 clones; about 96% of these occur just once. The leading ten clones occupy 1.6% of the sample. The donors belonged to the validation cohort of over a hundred subjects, which was separate from the approximately 680-subject first cohort. This clone was seen just once. The specificity of this receptor is unknown. No base quality values were provided; no much bigger clone lies one nucleotide off.

What was sequenced was PBMCs. The receptor was derived from a man between 18 and 35 years old in good health and CMV-seropositive.

DNA sequence: TGTGCCAGCAGTCCCGGGAGAGGAACCTACGAGCAGTACTTC. This gives the protein CASSPGRGTYEQYF. Recombination connected TRBV28 to TRBJ2-7; tentative D gene TRBD2, with 6 bases matching. From its cysteine to its phenylalanine, the CDR3 spans 14 amino acids. Only CDR3 DNA remains: 42 bases, in frame from the first base. CDR1 and CDR2, per the germline V gene, are MDHEN and SYDVKM. V loses 5 bases, J loses 2 bases, and the germline ends lie 13 bases apart.